The rows below give T cell receptor beta chains drawn from one sample of a study of early T cells in non-severe SARS-CoV-2 infection. MiXCR, run by TCRdb on the 5' RACE reads, gives a single entry per CDR3 protein. Counted here are about 29,000 distinct CDR3 sequences, 4% to 5.5% occurring once; the ten biggest clones make up approximately 11%. The sequencing input was whole blood. All receptors derive from an adult who was a healthcare worker with PCR-confirmed SARS-CoV-2 infection or an uninfected control (not recorded which). CDR3s include the opening cysteine and the closing phenylalanine or tryptophan. A D gene is named only where the DNA matches it firmly. Not all rows give a size; the values are once, few, many and, for expanded clones, a class.

>TRBJ2-3|TRBV4-3|many|.
CASSQAFGSSTDTQYF
TGCGCCAGCAGCCAAGCATTCGGTTCCAGCACAGATACGCAGTATTTT
>TRBJ1-6|TRBV7-9|many|.
CASSLEGRADSPLHF
TGTGCCAGCAGCTTAGAGGGCAGGGCGGATTCACCCCTCCACTTT
>TRBJ2-6|TRBV5-1|many|TRBD1
CASSHLPGTGPGANVLTF
TGCGCCAGCAGCCACCTCCCCGGGACAGGGCCCGGGGCCAACGTCCTGACTTTC
>TRBJ2-7|TRBV19|many|.
CASRKSQGRDLYEQYF
TGTGCCAGTAGAAAATCACAGGGACGAGATCTCTACGAGCAGTACTTC
>TRBJ1-1|TRBV10-1|many|.
CASSDNRENTEAFF
TGCGCCAGCAGTGATAACAGGGAGAACACTGAAGCTTTCTTT
>TRBJ2-1|TRBV28|many|TRBD2
CASSSPLAGGNEQFF
TGTGCCAGCAGTTCCCCACTAGCGGGGGGCAATGAGCAGTTCTTC
>TRBJ2-3|TRBV9|many|TRBD2
CASSVTSGTSDTQYF
TGTGCCAGCAGCGTGACTAGCGGGACATCGGATACGCAGTATTTT
>TRBJ2-1|TRBV7-2|many|TRBD2
CASSYPGLAGSNEQFF
TGTGCCAGCAGCTACCCGGGACTAGCGGGGTCAAATGAGCAGTTCTTC
>TRBJ1-5|TRBV7-9|many|.
CASSLDGPRPQHF
TGTGCCAGCAGCTTAGATGGACCAAGGCCCCAGCATTTT
>TRBJ2-7|TRBV12-3/TRBV12-4|few|.
CASSLAGTGYEQYF
TGTGCCAGCAGTTTAGCCGGGACTGGCTACGAGCAGTACTTC
>TRBJ2-7|TRBV7-9|few|TRBD1
CASFQTGRNEQYF
TGTGCCAGCTTCCAGACAGGGCGCAACGAGCAGTACTTC
>TRBJ2-2|TRBV27|many|TRBD2
CASSLSPGLAETGELFF
TGTGCCAGCAGTTTATCTCCCGGACTAGCGGAAACCGGGGAGCTGTTTTTT
>TRBJ2-2|TRBV11-2|many|.
CASSLFPNTGELFF
TGTGCCAGCAGCTTGTTCCCGAACACCGGGGAGCTGTTTTTT
>TRBJ2-7|TRBV6-2/TRBV6-3|.|.
CASRDLAYYEQYF
TGTGCCAGCAGGGACCTAGCGTACTACGAGCAGTACTTC
>TRBJ2-2|TRBV29-1|many|.
CSSREKTNTGELFF
TGCAGCTCCCGGGAGAAGACGAACACCGGGGAGCTGTTTTTT
>TRBJ1-4|TRBV18|few|.
CASSPSGGGEKLFF
TGTGCCAGCTCACCATCCGGGGGCGGGGAAAAACTGTTTTTT
>TRBJ2-7|TRBV4-2|many|TRBD1
CASSQVQGAAYEQYF
TGTGCCAGCAGCCAAGTCCAGGGGGCGGCCTACGAGCAGTACTTC
>TRBJ1-6|TRBV7-2|many|.
CASSLVWESPLHF
TGTGCCAGCAGCTTAGTCTGGGAGTCACCCCTCCACTTT
>TRBJ1-2|TRBV7-2|.|TRBD1
CASSKRDREDTF
TGTGCCAGCAGCAAGCGGGACAGGGAGGACACCTTC
>TRBJ2-1|TRBV20-1|many|.
CSARYPDQGNEQFF
TGCAGTGCTAGGTATCCAGATCAGGGGAATGAGCAGTTCTTC
>TRBJ2-3|TRBV27|many|.
CASGQARGTDTQYF
TGTGCCAGCGGGCAAGCGAGAGGGACAGATACGCAGTATTTT
>TRBJ2-2|TRBV30|.|TRBD1
CAWGTGIANTGELFF
TGTGCCTGGGGGACAGGAATCGCGAACACCGGGGAGCTGTTTTTT
>TRBJ1-2|TRBV6-2/TRBV6-3|few|TRBD1
CASRPTTGIYGYTF
TGTGCCAGCAGACCAACGACAGGGATCTATGGCTACACCTTC
>TRBJ2-3|TRBV6-6|many|TRBD2
CASSPVAGGLTDTQYF
TGTGCCAGCAGTCCCGTAGCGGGGGGGCTGACAGATACGCAGTATTTT
>TRBJ1-1|TRBV20-1|medium-sized|.
CSAVPGATEAFF
TGCAGTGCTGTCCCGGGGGCGACTGAAGCTTTCTTT
>TRBJ2-5|TRBV4-3|many|TRBD2
CASSPGLAGSQETQYF
TGCGCCAGCAGCCCGGGACTAGCGGGTTCCCAAGAGACCCAGTACTTC